This T cell receptor beta chain was captured by sequencing in a study of T cells expressing NK-cell markers. General study findings and limits: These clonotypes also led the CD3+CD56-NKG2C+ fraction in a handful of donors.

Of note for this clonotype: Its antigen is not known.

The CDR3 is made up of 16 amino acids. For each CDR3 protein, TCRdb gives one entry from its re-call of the 5' RACE reads, without DNA. This listing includes fewer than 7,500 distinct CDR3 sequences. The clonotype was recovered from a man aged 18 to 35 in good health. The chain is built from TRBV12-3 or TRBV12-4 and TRBJ2-1; TCRdb lists TRBD2, though no DNA is available to test this call. The source material was blood T cells: a sorted CD56 or NKG2C T cell subset, CD4+ or CD8+ T cells, or bulk PBMC T cells (not recorded which). The chain's CDR3 is CASRQNVAGGPNEQFF.